This is a list of T cell receptor beta chains from one sample in a study of shared clonotypes between healthy human individuals. Libraries were prepared by immunoSEQ multiplex PCR; TCRdb keeps only in-frame clonotypes and omits some of them. Among approximately 350,000 clones listed, around 72% were seen once. What was sequenced was memory CD4+ T cells sorted from blood. Every receptor here comes from a man aged 25 to 40 in good health. Each CDR3 is given with its conserved first and last residue. Fields, in order: CDR3 DNA, CDR3 protein, V gene, D gene, J gene, clone size. D genes are given only for firm matches. Clone size is given for some rows only: seen once, a few or many times, or a class if the clone is expanded.

cdr3_nt: TGTGCCAGCAGTTTCGGCGACAGAGGAGCTTTCTTT
cdr3_aa: CASSFGDRGAFF
v_call: TRBV28
d_call: NA
j_call: TRBJ1-1
clone_size: NA

cdr3_nt: TGTGCCAGCAGCGTAGGGGGACAGCTTGACGGGGAGCTGTTTTTT
cdr3_aa: CASSVGGQLDGELFF
v_call: TRBV9
d_call: TRBD1
j_call: TRBJ2-2
clone_size: NA

cdr3_nt: TGTGCCAGCAGGCCGGGACTAGCGGGAGGGGGAACCCAGTACTTC
cdr3_aa: CASRPGLAGGGTQYF
v_call: TRBV2
d_call: TRBD2
j_call: TRBJ2-7
clone_size: NA

cdr3_nt: TGCAGCGTTGCTAGGGGTAATGATGGCTACACCTTC
cdr3_aa: CSVARGNDGYTF
v_call: TRBV29-1
d_call: NA
j_call: TRBJ1-2
clone_size: NA

cdr3_nt: TGTGCCAGCTCACCATCAGGGGGCGAGCAGTACTTC
cdr3_aa: CASSPSGGEQYF
v_call: TRBV18
d_call: TRBD1
j_call: TRBJ2-7
clone_size: NA

cdr3_nt: TGTGCCATCAGAGGGGACAGTCCGAACACTGAAGCTTTCTTT
cdr3_aa: CAIRGDSPNTEAFF
v_call: TRBV10-3
d_call: TRBD1
j_call: TRBJ1-1
clone_size: NA

cdr3_nt: TGCGCCAGCAGCTTGGGGGCGGGAGACTACAATGAGCAGTTCTTC
cdr3_aa: CASSLGAGDYNEQFF
v_call: TRBV5-1
d_call: TRBD2
j_call: TRBJ2-1
clone_size: NA

cdr3_nt: TGCGCCAGCAGATTGGGGCAGGGTCAGGTGACCCAGTACTTC
cdr3_aa: CASRLGQGQVTQYF
v_call: TRBV5-1
d_call: NA
j_call: TRBJ2-5
clone_size: NA

cdr3_nt: TGTGCCAGCAGCTTGGGCCGGGGCACTAGCACAGATACGCAGTATTTT
cdr3_aa: CASSLGRGTSTDTQYF
v_call: TRBV5-4
d_call: NA
j_call: TRBJ2-3
clone_size: NA

cdr3_nt: TGTGCCAGTAATATGGACGGAAGCAATCAGCCCCAGCATTTT
cdr3_aa: CASNMDGSNQPQHF
v_call: TRBV19
d_call: NA
j_call: TRBJ1-5
clone_size: few

cdr3_nt: TGTGCCAGCAGCTCGCGACTAGCGGGAGCGGATACGCAGTATTTT
cdr3_aa: CASSSRLAGADTQYF
v_call: TRBV7-3
d_call: TRBD2
j_call: TRBJ2-3
clone_size: NA

cdr3_nt: TGTGCCAGCAGCCAACTACGGGATGGGAACACCGGGGAGCTGTTTTTT
cdr3_aa: CASSQLRDGNTGELFF
v_call: TRBV14
d_call: NA
j_call: TRBJ2-2
clone_size: NA

cdr3_nt: TGTGCCAGCAGCTTCCCGGACAGGAACTATGGCTACACCTTC
cdr3_aa: CASSFPDRNYGYTF
v_call: TRBV5-4
d_call: TRBD1
j_call: TRBJ1-2
clone_size: NA

cdr3_nt: TGTGCCAGCAGCCCGATTGACAGGGTCTCTGGAAACACCATATATTTT
cdr3_aa: CASSPIDRVSGNTIYF
v_call: TRBV14
d_call: TRBD1
j_call: TRBJ1-3
clone_size: NA

cdr3_nt: TGTGCCAGCAGTGAAGGTGGGAGTGGGCAAGAGACCCAGTACTTC
cdr3_aa: CASSEGGSGQETQYF
v_call: TRBV6-1
d_call: NA
j_call: TRBJ2-5
clone_size: NA

cdr3_nt: TGTGCCAGCAGCGCGTCGAGTTATGGCTACACCTTC
cdr3_aa: CASSASSYGYTF
v_call: TRBV9
d_call: NA
j_call: TRBJ1-2
clone_size: NA

cdr3_nt: TGCGCCAGCACCACAGCCTATCCTTACAATGAGCAGTTCTTC
cdr3_aa: CASTTAYPYNEQFF
v_call: TRBV5-1
d_call: NA
j_call: TRBJ2-1
clone_size: NA

cdr3_nt: TGCGCCAGCAACGATCCGGGACAGGGGGCGAACGAGCAGTACTTC
cdr3_aa: CASNDPGQGANEQYF
v_call: TRBV5-1
d_call: TRBD1
j_call: TRBJ2-7
clone_size: few

cdr3_nt: TGTGCCACAGACCGAGGGACTAGCATAACAGGGGGCTCCTACAATGAGCAGTTCTTC
cdr3_aa: CATDRGTSITGGSYNEQFF
v_call: TRBV10-3
d_call: NA
j_call: TRBJ2-1
clone_size: NA

cdr3_nt: TGTGCCAGCAGCTTAGACCTAGCGGGAGGCCCCGGCGAGCAGTACTTC
cdr3_aa: CASSLDLAGGPGEQYF
v_call: TRBV7-6
d_call: TRBD2
j_call: TRBJ2-7
clone_size: NA

cdr3_nt: TGCGCCAGCAGCCCGGTAGCGGGAGCGGAATACGAGCAGTACTTC
cdr3_aa: CASSPVAGAEYEQYF
v_call: TRBV5-1
d_call: TRBD2
j_call: TRBJ2-7
clone_size: NA

cdr3_nt: TGTGCCAGCAGTTACGGGCGGTCCTCTGGAAACACCATATATTTT
cdr3_aa: CASSYGRSSGNTIYF
v_call: TRBV6-6
d_call: NA
j_call: TRBJ1-3
clone_size: NA

cdr3_nt: TGTGCCAGTAGTCACCGGGACAGGGGGCGTCTAGCCAAAAACATTCAGTACTTC
cdr3_aa: CASSHRDRGRLAKNIQYF
v_call: TRBV19
d_call: TRBD1
j_call: TRBJ2-4
clone_size: NA

cdr3_nt: TGTGCCAGCAGCCGTGGGACAGGGGTGACTGAAGCTTTCTTT
cdr3_aa: CASSRGTGVTEAFF
v_call: TRBV5-5
d_call: TRBD1
j_call: TRBJ1-1
clone_size: NA

cdr3_nt: TGTGCCAGCAGCGCCGGGACAGGGGTCGGCAATCAGCCCCAGCATTTT
cdr3_aa: CASSAGTGVGNQPQHF
v_call: TRBV9
d_call: TRBD1
j_call: TRBJ1-5
clone_size: NA

cdr3_nt: TGCGCCAGCAGCAAAGTCAATGAGCAGTTCTTC
cdr3_aa: CASSKVNEQFF
v_call: TRBV5-1
d_call: NA
j_call: TRBJ2-1
clone_size: NA

cdr3_nt: TGTGCCAGCAGTTTGTTTTCAGGGAACTCCTACGAGCAGTACTTC
cdr3_aa: CASSLFSGNSYEQYF
v_call: TRBV27
d_call: NA
j_call: TRBJ2-7
clone_size: NA

cdr3_nt: TGTGCCACCAGCAGAGGATACAGCTCGGGACAGTCCTACAATGAGCAGTTCTTC
cdr3_aa: CATSRGYSSGQSYNEQFF
v_call: TRBV15
d_call: TRBD1
j_call: TRBJ2-1
clone_size: few